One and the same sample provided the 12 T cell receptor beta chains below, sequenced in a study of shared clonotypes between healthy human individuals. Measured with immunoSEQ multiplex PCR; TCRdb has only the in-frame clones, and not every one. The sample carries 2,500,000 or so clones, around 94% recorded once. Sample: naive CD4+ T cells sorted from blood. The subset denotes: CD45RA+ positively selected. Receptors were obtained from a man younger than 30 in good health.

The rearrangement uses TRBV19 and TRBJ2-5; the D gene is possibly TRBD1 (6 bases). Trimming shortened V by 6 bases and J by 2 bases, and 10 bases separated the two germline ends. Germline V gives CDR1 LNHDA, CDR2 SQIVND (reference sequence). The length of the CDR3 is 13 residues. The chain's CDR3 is CASRPTGQETQYF. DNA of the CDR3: TGTGCCAGTAGGCCGACAGGACAAGAGACCCAGTACTTC.

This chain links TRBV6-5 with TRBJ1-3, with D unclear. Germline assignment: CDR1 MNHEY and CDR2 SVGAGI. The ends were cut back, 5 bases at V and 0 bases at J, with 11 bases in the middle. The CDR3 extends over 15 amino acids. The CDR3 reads CASSNKALSGNTIYF. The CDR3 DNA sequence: TGTGCCAGCAGTAACAAGGCCCTCTCTGGAAACACCATATATTTT.

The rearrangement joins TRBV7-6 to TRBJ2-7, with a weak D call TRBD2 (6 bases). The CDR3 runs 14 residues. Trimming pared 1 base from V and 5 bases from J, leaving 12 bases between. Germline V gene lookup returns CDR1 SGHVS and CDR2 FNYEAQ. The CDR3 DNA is TGTGCCAGCAGCTTAGGCCCTGGGGGGAACGAGCAGTACTTC. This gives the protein CASSLGPGGNEQYF.

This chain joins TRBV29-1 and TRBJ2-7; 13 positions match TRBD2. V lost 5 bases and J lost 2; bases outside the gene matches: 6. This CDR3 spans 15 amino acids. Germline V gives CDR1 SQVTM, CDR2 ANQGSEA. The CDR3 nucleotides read TGCAGCGTTAAACTAGCGGGAGGGCGGGCCTACGAGCAGTACTTC. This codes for CSVKLAGGRAYEQYF.

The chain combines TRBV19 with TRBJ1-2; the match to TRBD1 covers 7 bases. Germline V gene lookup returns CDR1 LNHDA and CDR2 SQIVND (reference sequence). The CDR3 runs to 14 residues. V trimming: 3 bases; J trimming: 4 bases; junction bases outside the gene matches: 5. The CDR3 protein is CASSIKGQLYGYTF. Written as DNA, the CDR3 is TGTGCCAGTAGTATCAAGGGACAGCTCTATGGCTACACCTTC.

CDR3 protein: CASSLAGGSKETQYF. CDR3 nucleotide sequence: TGCGCCAGCAGCCTAGCGGGAGGGTCGAAAGAGACCCAGTACTTC. The chain uses TRBV4-1 and TRBJ2-5; 11 bases match TRBD2. Trimming cost V 4 bases and J 3 bases; bases outside gene matches: 4. CDR1 and CDR2 from the germline V gene are MGHRA and YSYEKL. The CDR3 runs 15 residues.

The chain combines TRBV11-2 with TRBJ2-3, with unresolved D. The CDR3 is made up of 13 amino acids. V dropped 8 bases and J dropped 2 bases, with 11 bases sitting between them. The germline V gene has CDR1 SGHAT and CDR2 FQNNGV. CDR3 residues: CASLERYTDTQYF. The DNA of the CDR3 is TGTGCCAGCCTAGAACGTTACACAGATACGCAGTATTTT.

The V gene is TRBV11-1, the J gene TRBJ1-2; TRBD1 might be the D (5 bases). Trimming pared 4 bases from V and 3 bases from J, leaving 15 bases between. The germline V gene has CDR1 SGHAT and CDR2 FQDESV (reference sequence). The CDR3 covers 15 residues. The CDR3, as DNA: TGTGCCAGCAGCTCCCGGGACCTGGGGGACTATGGCTACACCTTC. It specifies CASSSRDLGDYGYTF.

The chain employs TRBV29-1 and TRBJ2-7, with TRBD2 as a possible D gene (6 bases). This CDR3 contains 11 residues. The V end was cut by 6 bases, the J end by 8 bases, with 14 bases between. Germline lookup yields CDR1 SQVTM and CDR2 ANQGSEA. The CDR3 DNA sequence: TGCAGCGTGGTACTCGGGGGTCAGCAGTACTTC. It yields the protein CSVVLGGQQYF.

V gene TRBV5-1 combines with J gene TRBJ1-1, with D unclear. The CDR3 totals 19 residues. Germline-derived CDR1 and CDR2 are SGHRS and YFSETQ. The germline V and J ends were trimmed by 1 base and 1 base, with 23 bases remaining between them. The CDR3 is CASSLNNIGLDPWNTEAFF. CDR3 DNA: TGCGCCAGCAGCTTGAATAATATAGGGCTCGACCCTTGGAACACTGAAGCTTTCTTT.

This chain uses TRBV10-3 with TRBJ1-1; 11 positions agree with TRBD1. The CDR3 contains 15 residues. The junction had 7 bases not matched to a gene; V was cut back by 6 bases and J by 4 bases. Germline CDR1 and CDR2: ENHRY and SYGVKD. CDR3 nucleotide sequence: TGTGCCATCAGCTGGGACAGGGGGATGGGCACTGAAGCTTTCTTT. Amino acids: CAISWDRGMGTEAFF.

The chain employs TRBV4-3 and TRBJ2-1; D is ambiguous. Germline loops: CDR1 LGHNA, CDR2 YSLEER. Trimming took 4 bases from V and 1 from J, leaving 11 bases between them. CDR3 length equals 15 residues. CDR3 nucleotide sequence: TGCGCCAGCAGCCCAACAGTGAGGTCCTACAATGAGCAGTTCTTC. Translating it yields CASSPTVRSYNEQFF.